These T cell receptor beta chains were read from a single sample in a study of blood T cell repertoires in COVID-19. The method was immunoSEQ multiplex PCR; TCRdb's version includes in-frame clones alone and lacks a portion of them. The sample records some 73,000 clones, approximately 89% being singletons. The sequencing input was peripheral blood. These TCRs come from a woman aged 60-75 years with acute or convalescent COVID-19. Both conserved end residues are trimmed from each CDR3. The order of the fields is V gene, J gene, CDR3 protein.

V gene: TRBV19
J gene: TRBJ2-3
CDR3 protein: ASSSRLAGVTDTQY

V gene: TRBV5-5
J gene: TRBJ2-6
CDR3 protein: ASSMNPAGAGANVLT

V gene: TRBV5-1
J gene: TRBJ2-3
CDR3 protein: ASSKEWTSGGDTQY

V gene: TRBV29-1
J gene: TRBJ2-1
CDR3 protein: SVARANEQF

V gene: TRBV2
J gene: TRBJ1-1
CDR3 protein: ASGRKTGEGTEAF

V gene: TRBV30
J gene: TRBJ1-6
CDR3 protein: AWSGGGIPQTLH

V gene: TRBV5-6
J gene: TRBJ1-6
CDR3 protein: ASSRGTGEIVYNSPLH

V gene: TRBV4-1
J gene: TRBJ1-4
CDR3 protein: ASSQDVRISEKLF

V gene: TRBV7-3
J gene: TRBJ2-3
CDR3 protein: ASSLTADTSTDTQY

V gene: TRBV6-1
J gene: TRBJ2-5
CDR3 protein: ASSDGTGEETQY

V gene: TRBV19
J gene: TRBJ2-3
CDR3 protein: ASSISGPTDTQY

V gene: TRBV19
J gene: TRBJ1-6
CDR3 protein: ASSYYGAEDSPLH

V gene: TRBV6-1
J gene: TRBJ1-3
CDR3 protein: ASSELGAGNTIY

V gene: TRBV2
J gene: TRBJ2-3
CDR3 protein: ASSEDRGTPLTDTQY

V gene: TRBV5-1
J gene: TRBJ2-7
CDR3 protein: ASSVGQGTGEQY

V gene: TRBV7-8
J gene: TRBJ2-2
CDR3 protein: ATHRVANTGELF

V gene: TRBV4-1
J gene: TRBJ2-2
CDR3 protein: ASSQGGYTGELF

V gene: TRBV27
J gene: TRBJ2-3
CDR3 protein: ASTTGGLRADTQY

V gene: TRBV5-6
J gene: TRBJ1-4
CDR3 protein: ASSPTGTVREKLF

V gene: TRBV10-3
J gene: TRBJ2-3
CDR3 protein: AISERTAGGTDTQY

V gene: TRBV3-1/TRBV3-2
J gene: TRBJ1-2
CDR3 protein: ASSQVSTENGYT

V gene: TRBV5-4
J gene: TRBJ2-3
CDR3 protein: ASSLAPRGDTQY

V gene: TRBV29-1
J gene: TRBJ2-3
CDR3 protein: SVESLAGAPWADTQY

V gene: TRBV7-8
J gene: TRBJ1-5
CDR3 protein: ASSLEGGGGNQPQH

V gene: TRBV4-1
J gene: TRBJ2-7
CDR3 protein: ASSATGRGSYEQY

V gene: TRBV25-1
J gene: TRBJ1-1
CDR3 protein: ASSGPGHGTEAF

V gene: TRBV6-6
J gene: TRBJ2-2
CDR3 protein: ATKLSDREVELF